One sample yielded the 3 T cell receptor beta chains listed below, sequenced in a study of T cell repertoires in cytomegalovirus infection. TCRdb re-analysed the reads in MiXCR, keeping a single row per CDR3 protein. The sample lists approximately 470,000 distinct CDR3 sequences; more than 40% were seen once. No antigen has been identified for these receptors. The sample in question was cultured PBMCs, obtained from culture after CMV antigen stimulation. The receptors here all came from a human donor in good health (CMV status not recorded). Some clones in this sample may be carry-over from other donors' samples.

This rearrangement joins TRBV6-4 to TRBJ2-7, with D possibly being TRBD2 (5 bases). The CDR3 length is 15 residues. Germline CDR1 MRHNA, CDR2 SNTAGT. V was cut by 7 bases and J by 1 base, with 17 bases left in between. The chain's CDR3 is CASTTDYQQSYEQYF. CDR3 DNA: TGTGCCAGCACCACAGACTATCAGCAATCCTACGAGCAGTACTTC.

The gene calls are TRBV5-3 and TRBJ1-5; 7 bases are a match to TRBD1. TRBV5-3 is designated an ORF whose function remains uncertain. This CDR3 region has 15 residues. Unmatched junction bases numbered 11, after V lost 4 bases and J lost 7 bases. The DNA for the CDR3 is TGTGCCAGAAGCATCACCCGGGACAGTAGCCAGCCCCAGCATTTT. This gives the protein CARSITRDSSQPQHF.

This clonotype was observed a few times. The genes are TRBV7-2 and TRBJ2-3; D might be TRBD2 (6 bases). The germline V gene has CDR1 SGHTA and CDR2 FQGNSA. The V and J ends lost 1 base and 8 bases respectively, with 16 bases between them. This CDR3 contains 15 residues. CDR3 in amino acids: CASSLESASVATQYF. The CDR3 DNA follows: TGTGCCAGCAGCTTAGAATCAGCTAGCGTAGCTACGCAGTATTTT. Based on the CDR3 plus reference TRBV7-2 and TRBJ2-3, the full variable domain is GAGVSQSPSNKVTEKGKDVELRCDPISGHTALYWYRQSLGQGLEFLIYFQGNSAPDKSGLPSDRFSAERTGGSVSTLTIQRTQQEDSAVYLCASSLESASVATQYFGPGTRLTVL.